A single sample is the source of the 21 T cell receptor beta chains below, sequenced in a study of T-cell memory formation after mild COVID-19. TCRdb called the 5' RACE reads again in MiXCR, with one record for every CDR3 protein. The data show approximately 300,000 distinct CDR3 sequences, with around 15% seen just once and around 23% held by the top ten. The sequencing sample was made of PBMCs or a T cell subset sorted from them (not recorded which). The receptors were sampled from a man between 18 and 35 years old who had mild COVID-19 (a few samples of this study predate the infection). Cell type and time point are not known.

The chain employs TRBV4-3 and TRBJ2-3; 8 nucleotides line up with TRBD2. Germline V gene sequence: CDR1 LGHNA, CDR2 YSLEER. V lost 0 bases, J lost 3 bases, and 8 bases stayed unmatched. This CDR3 is 17 amino acids long. CDR3 in DNA: TGCGCCAGCAGCCAAGAGGGATCCGGGGGGGCGACAGATACGCAGTATTTT. It codes for CASSQEGSGGATDTQYF.

The chain combines TRBV15 with TRBJ1-1, with 8 nucleotides matching TRBD1. V lost 2 bases to trimming and J lost 0 bases; unmatched junction nucleotides: 5. Looked up from germline, CDR1 is LNHNV and CDR2 is YYDKDF (reference sequence). The CDR3 is made up of 16 amino acids. CDR3 in amino acids: CATSRPGQGMNTEAFF. CDR3 in DNA: TGTGCCACCAGCAGACCTGGACAGGGAATGAACACTGAAGCTTTCTTT.

This clonotype was counted between two and nine times. The chain joins TRBV5-1 to TRBJ2-3; D uncertain. Trimming took off 5 bases at V and 6 bases at J, with 13 bases between the two ends. The germline CDR1 and CDR2 sequences are SGHRS and YFSETQ. CDR3 size: 13 residues. The CDR3 DNA is TGCGCCAGCAGAGAGACTCCCTTGGATACGCAGTATTTT. Its protein product is CASRETPLDTQYF.

This clonotype came up a few times. This chain connects TRBV6-5 to TRBJ1-4; 9 positions match TRBD1. V was clipped by 2 bases and J by 2 bases; unmatched bases: 3. Germline-derived CDR1 and CDR2 are MNHEY and SVGAGI. The length of the CDR3 is 16 residues. The CDR3 nucleotides are TGTGCCAGCAGTTACACCGGGACAGGGACTAATGAAAAACTGTTTTTT. This translates into CASSYTGTGTNEKLFF.

This clonotype was recorded a few times. The genes are TRBV7-3 and TRBJ2-1; the match to TRBD2 covers 9 bases. CDR1 and CDR2 (germline): SGHTA, FQGTGA. Unmatched junction bases numbered 21, after V lost 6 bases and J lost 6 bases. The CDR3 consists of 19 residues. The CDR3 sequence is CASRLHPREGAGGPNEQFF. The CDR3 nucleotides read TGTGCCAGCAGACTACACCCCAGGGAGGGAGCGGGGGGTCCCAATGAGCAGTTCTTC.

This clonotype was detected ten times or more. This rearrangement joins TRBV5-1 to TRBJ1-1; D unresolved. CDR1 is SGHRS, CDR2 YFSETQ, per germline. V lost 6 bases to trimming and J lost 1 base, with 19 bases between them. This CDR3 has 16 residues. CDR3 loop: CASTVDGARTNTEAFF. The CDR3 DNA is TGCGCCAGCACCGTAGACGGAGCAAGGACGAACACTGAAGCTTTCTTT. Variable domain in full (rest from reference TRBV5-1 and TRBJ1-1): KAGVTQTPRYLIKTRGQQVTLSCSPISGHRSVSWYQQTPGQGLQFLFEYFSETQRNKGNFPGRFSGRQFSNSRSEMNVSTLELGDSALYLCASTVDGARTNTEAFFGQGTRLTVV.

The V call is TRBV7-2, the J call TRBJ1-2; no clear D. The germline gives CDR1 SGHTA, CDR2 FQGNSA. This CDR3 contains 13 residues. V was shortened by 3 bases and J by 3 bases, with 8 bases between the two germline ends. This chain's CDR3 is CASSLFGDYGYTF. CDR3 in DNA: TGTGCCAGCAGCTTGTTCGGGGACTATGGCTACACCTTC.

The V gene is TRBV7-2, the J gene TRBJ2-1; perhaps TRBD2 as D (6 bases). Germline loops: CDR1 SGHTA, CDR2 FQGNSA. There are 10 residues in the CDR3. In DNA form, the CDR3 reads TGTGTTCTAGCGTACAATGAGCAGTTCTTC. This translates into CVLAYNEQFF.

This clonotype was detected ten times or more. The chain employs TRBV6-5 and TRBJ2-7; a weak D match, TRBD2 (6 bases). Germline V gene sequence: CDR1 MNHEY, CDR2 SVGAGI. The CDR3 consists of 15 residues. Trimming shortened V by 5 bases and J by 7 bases, and 21 bases separated the two germline ends. The CDR3 nucleotides are TGTGCCAGCAGTGCGGGGAGCGGACCCCTTGGAGAGCAGTACGTC. Its translation is CASSAGSGPLGEQYV.

The chain employs TRBV5-1 and TRBJ2-1; unclear D gene. Germline-derived CDR1 and CDR2 are SGHRS and YFSETQ. Trimming shortened V by 4 bases and J by 9 bases, and 11 bases separated the two germline ends. The CDR3 runs to 12 residues. CDR3 bases: TGCGCCAGCAGCCAAAGCTACCGTGAGCAGTTCTTC. It yields the protein CASSQSYREQFF. The full variable domain, in which reference TRBV5-1 and TRBJ2-1 provide the parts outside the CDR3, is KAGVTQTPRYLIKTRGQQVTLSCSPISGHRSVSWYQQTPGQGLQFLFEYFSETQRNKGNFPGRFSGRQFSNSRSEMNVSTLELGDSALYLCASSQSYREQFFGPGTRLTVL.

The rearrangement links TRBV9 to TRBJ1-2; 9 nucleotides line up with TRBD1. Unmatched junction bases numbered 19, after V lost 4 bases and J lost 3 bases. CDR3 length: 19 amino acids. Germline lookup yields CDR1 SGDLS and CDR2 YYNGEE. CDR3: CASSQIEGTGYGSHYGYTF. In DNA form, the CDR3 reads TGTGCCAGCAGCCAAATAGAAGGGACAGGGTACGGTTCGCACTATGGCTACACCTTC.

The chain is built from TRBV20-1 and TRBJ2-1; D gene unclear. The CDR3 loop spans 15 amino acids. V shed 6 bases and J shed 0 bases, with 15 bases lying between them. The V gene's germline CDR1 is DFQATT and CDR2 SNEGSKA (reference sequence). CDR3 loop: CSANPAESSYNEQFF. The CDR3 DNA reads TGCAGTGCAAACCCGGCAGAAAGCTCCTACAATGAGCAGTTCTTC.

The count of this clonotype is one. The junction and the germline gene differ at one end; a read error may be behind it. V and J are TRBV12-3 or TRBV12-4 and TRBJ2-7; 8 bases match TRBD1. This CDR3 region has 15 residues. This chain's CDR3 is CASRSAGTGTYEQYF. In DNA, the CDR3 is TGTGCAAGCAGGTCCGCCGGGACAGGAACCTACGAGCAGTACTTC.

This chain links TRBV21-1 with TRBJ1-1; no DNA check was done on the table's D call, TRBD1. TRBV21-1 represents a pseudogene. This CDR3 is 16 amino acids long. The CDR3 DNA sequence: TGTGCCAGCAGTAAAGACAGGCAAAAAAGGAACACTGAAGCTTTCTTT. Translation gives CASSKDRQKRNTEAFF.

This clonotype came up many times. V is TRBV7-9 and J is TRBJ2-5; a weak D match, TRBD1 (7 bases). The CDR3 length is 16 residues. Germline CDR1 and CDR2: SEHNR and FQNEAQ (reference sequence). Trimming removed 5 bases at V and 5 bases at J, with 21 bases between. The CDR3 nucleotides are TGTGCCAGCAGCCCCCACAGGGGTTGGAGGGGGGAGACCCAGTACTTC. Its translation is CASSPHRGWRGETQYF. Supplemented by reference TRBV7-9 and TRBJ2-5, the full variable domain reads DTGVSQNPRHKITKRGQNVTFRCDPISEHNRLYWYRQTLGQGPEFLTYFQNEAQLEKSRLLSDRFSAERPKGSFSTLEIQRTEQGDSAMYLCASSPHRGWRGETQYFGPGTRLLVL.

The J gene is TRBJ1-1, the V gene TRBV6-5; a possible D gene is TRBD1 (5 bases). Germline V gene sequence: CDR1 MNHEY, CDR2 SVGAGI. Trimming took off 7 bases at V and 4 bases at J, with 22 bases between the two ends. The CDR3 runs to 16 residues. CDR3 protein: CASKFDSEGYGTEAFF. For the CDR3, the DNA is TGTGCCAGCAAGTTCGACAGCGAGGGTTACGGCACTGAAGCTTTCTTT.

This chain joins TRBV19 and TRBJ2-5, with 15 bases aligning to TRBD2. The CDR3 extends over 18 amino acids. In germline, CDR1 is LNHDA, CDR2 SQIVND (reference sequence). The junction had 8 bases not matched to a gene; V was cut back by 4 bases and J by 2 bases. The CDR3 spells CASSTFPGLAGGQETQYF. CDR3 sequence (DNA): TGTGCCAGTAGTACCTTCCCGGGACTAGCGGGGGGTCAAGAGACCCAGTACTTC.

This clonotype appeared many times. This chain connects TRBV27 to TRBJ1-1, with D perhaps TRBD1 (6 bases). Germline lookup yields CDR1 MNHEY and CDR2 SMNVEV (reference sequence). Trimming pared 2 bases from V and 5 bases from J, leaving 12 bases between. The CDR3 is 14 residues long. The CDR3, as DNA: TGTGCCAGCAGTTTACAGGGGAGAGGGACTGAAGCTTTCTTT. It is translated as CASSLQGRGTEAFF.

This chain links TRBV5-1 with TRBJ2-3; TRBD1 is a possible D gene (5 bases). CDR1 is SGHRS and CDR2 is YFSETQ in the germline V gene. Trimming left V 2 bases short and J 0 bases short, with 13 bases between. The CDR3 has 16 residues. CDR3 residues: CASSLGAGHSTDTQYF. The CDR3 region has the DNA TGCGCCAGCAGCTTAGGGGCCGGCCATAGCACAGATACGCAGTATTTT. Supplemented by reference TRBV5-1 and TRBJ2-3, the full variable domain reads KAGVTQTPRYLIKTRGQQVTLSCSPISGHRSVSWYQQTPGQGLQFLFEYFSETQRNKGNFPGRFSGRQFSNSRSEMNVSTLELGDSALYLCASSLGAGHSTDTQYFGPGTRLTVL.

The V gene is TRBV10-1, the J gene TRBJ2-5; possible D gene TRBD1, 5 bases. CDR1 WNHNN and CDR2 SYGVQD come from the germline V gene (reference sequence). Trimming left V 3 bases short and J 5 bases short, with 13 bases between. This CDR3 region has 14 residues. As DNA, the CDR3 is TGCGCCAGCAGTGACGCAGGGCAGGTGGAGACCCAGTACTTC. Protein: CASSDAGQVETQYF.

This sequence joins TRBV5-1 and TRBJ1-1; D is ambiguous. CDR3 length equals 13 residues. With 2 bases removed from V and 4 bases from J, the gap between germline ends came to 9 bases. CDR1 and CDR2 from the germline V gene are SGHRS and YFSETQ. CDR3 in amino acids: CASSFPDGTEAFF. The CDR3 nucleotides read TGCGCCAGCAGCTTTCCGGACGGCACTGAAGCTTTCTTT. Together with reference TRBV5-1 and TRBJ1-1, the CDR3 gives the full variable domain: KAGVTQTPRYLIKTRGQQVTLSCSPISGHRSVSWYQQTPGQGLQFLFEYFSETQRNKGNFPGRFSGRQFSNSRSEMNVSTLELGDSALYLCASSFPDGTEAFFGQGTRLTVV.